This T cell receptor (beta chain) was sequenced in a study of human T cells and chemical hapten exposure. General study findings and limits: The formation of large CDR3 similarity clusters by expanded TCRs significantly exceeded that of controls. A positive correlation with patch test score was shown by PT1 expanded TCR counts.

As for this clonotype: Its antigen is not known.

The time point is: patch test 3, about 24 weeks after DPC sensitization. The treatment here: therapeutic diphenylcyclopropenone sensitization with weekly scalp DPC. Unseparated into fractions, whole blood served as the source from which total RNA was extracted. The CDR3 contains 16 residues. CDR1 and CDR2 from the germline V gene are MDHEN and SYDVKM. V was pared by 10 bases and J by 2 bases, with 23 bases between. TCRdb passed the RACE reads through MiXCR, listing each CDR3 protein once. The data hold roughly 200,000 distinct CDR3 sequences, with around 25% observed a single time. The source was whole blood, collected in connection with sensitization to the hapten diphenylcyclopropenone (DPC). The chain joins TRBV28 to TRBJ1-2, with D perhaps matching TRBD1 (5 bases). The receptor's source is a woman aged 40 to 50 with alopecia areata. Some clones in this sample may be carry-over from other donors' samples. CDR3: CATEFMVGEGNYGYTF. DNA for the CDR3: TGTGCCACCGAGTTTATGGTGGGGGAGGGGAACTATGGCTACACCTTC.